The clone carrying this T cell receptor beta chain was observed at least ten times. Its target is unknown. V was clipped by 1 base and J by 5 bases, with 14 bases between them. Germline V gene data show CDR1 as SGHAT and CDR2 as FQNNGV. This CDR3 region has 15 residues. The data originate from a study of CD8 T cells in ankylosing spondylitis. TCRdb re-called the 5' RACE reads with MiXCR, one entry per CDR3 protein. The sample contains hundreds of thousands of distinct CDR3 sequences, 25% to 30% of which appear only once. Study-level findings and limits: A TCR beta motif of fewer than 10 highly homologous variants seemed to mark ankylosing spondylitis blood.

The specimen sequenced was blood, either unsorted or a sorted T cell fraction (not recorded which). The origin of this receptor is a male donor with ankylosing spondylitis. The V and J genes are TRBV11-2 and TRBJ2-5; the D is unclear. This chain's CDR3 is CASSLVLGSVETQYF. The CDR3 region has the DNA TGTGCCAGCAGCTTAGTTCTGGGGTCGGTGGAGACCCAGTACTTC. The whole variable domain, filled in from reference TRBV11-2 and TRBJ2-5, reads EAGVAQSPRYKIIEKRQSVAFWCNPISGHATLYWYQQILGQGPKLLIQFQNNGVVDDSQLPKDRFSAERLKGVDSTLKIQPAKLEDSAVYLCASSLVLGSVETQYFGPGTRLLVL.